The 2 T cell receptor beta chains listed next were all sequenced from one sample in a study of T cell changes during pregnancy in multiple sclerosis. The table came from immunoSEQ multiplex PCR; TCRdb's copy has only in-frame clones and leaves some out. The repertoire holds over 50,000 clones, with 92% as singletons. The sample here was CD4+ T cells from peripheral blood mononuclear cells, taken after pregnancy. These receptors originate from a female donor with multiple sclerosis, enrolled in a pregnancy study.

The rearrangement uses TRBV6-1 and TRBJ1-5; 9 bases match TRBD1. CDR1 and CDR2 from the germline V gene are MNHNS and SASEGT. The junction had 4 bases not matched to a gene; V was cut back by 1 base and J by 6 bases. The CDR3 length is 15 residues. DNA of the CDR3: TGTGCCAGCAGTGAAGGGACAGGGGAGAGTCAGCCCCAGCATTTT. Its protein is CASSEGTGESQPQHF.

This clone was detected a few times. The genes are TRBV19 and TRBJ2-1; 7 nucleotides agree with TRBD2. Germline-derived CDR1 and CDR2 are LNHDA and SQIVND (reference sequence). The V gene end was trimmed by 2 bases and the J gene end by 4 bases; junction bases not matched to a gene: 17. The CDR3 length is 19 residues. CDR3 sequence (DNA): TGTGCCAGTAGTATATACCGCCGAGCGGGAATAGCTTCTTACAATGAGCAGTTCTTC. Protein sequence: CASSIYRRAGIASYNEQFF.